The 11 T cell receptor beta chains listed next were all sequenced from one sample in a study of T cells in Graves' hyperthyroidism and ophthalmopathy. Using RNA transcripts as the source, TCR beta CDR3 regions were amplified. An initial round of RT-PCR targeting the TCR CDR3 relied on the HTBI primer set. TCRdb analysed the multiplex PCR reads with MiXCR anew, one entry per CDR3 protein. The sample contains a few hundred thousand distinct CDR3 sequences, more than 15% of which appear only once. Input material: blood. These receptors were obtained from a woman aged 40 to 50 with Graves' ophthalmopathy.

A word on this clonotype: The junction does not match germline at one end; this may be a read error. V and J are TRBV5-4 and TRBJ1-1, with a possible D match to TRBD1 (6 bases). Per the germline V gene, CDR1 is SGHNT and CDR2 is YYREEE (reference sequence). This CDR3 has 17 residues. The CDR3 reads CASSHSWGGGKNTEAFF. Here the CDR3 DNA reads TGCGCCAGCAGCCACTCCTGGGGGGGCGGGAAGAACACTGAAGCTTTCTTT.

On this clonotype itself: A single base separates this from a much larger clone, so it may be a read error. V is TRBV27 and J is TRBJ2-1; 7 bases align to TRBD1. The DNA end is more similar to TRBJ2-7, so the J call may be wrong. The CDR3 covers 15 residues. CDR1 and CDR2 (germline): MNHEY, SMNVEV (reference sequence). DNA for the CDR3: TGTGCCAGCGCTCCTGGCGGCAGGGGGTCCAATGAGCAGTACTTC. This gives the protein CASAPGGRGSNEQYF.

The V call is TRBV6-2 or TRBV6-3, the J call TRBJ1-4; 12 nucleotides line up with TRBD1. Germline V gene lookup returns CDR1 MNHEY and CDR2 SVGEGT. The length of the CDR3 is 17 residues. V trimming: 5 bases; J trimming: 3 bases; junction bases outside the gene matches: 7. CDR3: CASSGPGQGASNEKLFF. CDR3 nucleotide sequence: TGTGCCAGCAGTGGCCCGGGACAGGGGGCTTCTAATGAAAAACTGTTTTTT.

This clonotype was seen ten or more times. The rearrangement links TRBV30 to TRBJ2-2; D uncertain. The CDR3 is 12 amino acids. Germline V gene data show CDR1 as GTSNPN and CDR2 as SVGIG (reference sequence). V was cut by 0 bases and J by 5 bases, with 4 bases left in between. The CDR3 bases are TGTGCCTGGAGTGTTAGTACCGGGGAGCTGTTTTTT. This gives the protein CAWSVSTGELFF.

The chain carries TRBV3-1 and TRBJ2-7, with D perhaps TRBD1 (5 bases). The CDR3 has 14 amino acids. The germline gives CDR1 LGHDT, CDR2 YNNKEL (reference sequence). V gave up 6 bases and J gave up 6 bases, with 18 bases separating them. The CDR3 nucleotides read TGTGCCAGCAGTCTAAGCGCGACAGAGGTCGAGCAGTACTTC. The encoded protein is CASSLSATEVEQYF.

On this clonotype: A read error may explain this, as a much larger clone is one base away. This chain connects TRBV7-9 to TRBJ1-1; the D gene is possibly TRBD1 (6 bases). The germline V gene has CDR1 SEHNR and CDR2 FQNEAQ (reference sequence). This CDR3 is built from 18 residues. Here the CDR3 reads CVSSPSTLIGQTHTEAFF. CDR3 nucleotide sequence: TGTGTCAGCAGCCCTTCCACGCTAATCGGACAGACTCACACTGAAGCTTTCTTT.

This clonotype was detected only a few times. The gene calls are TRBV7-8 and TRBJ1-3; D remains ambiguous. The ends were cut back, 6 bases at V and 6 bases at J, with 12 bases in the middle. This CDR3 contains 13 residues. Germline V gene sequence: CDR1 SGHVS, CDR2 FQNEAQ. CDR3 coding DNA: TGTGCCAGCAGACCCGGGCCTCAAAACACCATATATTTT. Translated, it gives CASRPGPQNTIYF.

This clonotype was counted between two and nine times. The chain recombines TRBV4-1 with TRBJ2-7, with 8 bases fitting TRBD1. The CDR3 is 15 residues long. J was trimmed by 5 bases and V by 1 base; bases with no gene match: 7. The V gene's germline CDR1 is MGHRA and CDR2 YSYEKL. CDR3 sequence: CASSQVGQGRNEQYF. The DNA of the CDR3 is TGCGCCAGCAGCCAAGTAGGACAGGGCCGTAACGAGCAGTACTTC.

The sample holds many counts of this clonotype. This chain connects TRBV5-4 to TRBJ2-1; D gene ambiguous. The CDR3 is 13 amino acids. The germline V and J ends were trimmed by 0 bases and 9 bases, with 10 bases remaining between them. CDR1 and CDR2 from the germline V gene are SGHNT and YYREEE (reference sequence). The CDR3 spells CASSLAGVFEQFF. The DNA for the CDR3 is TGTGCCAGCAGCTTGGCCGGTGTATTTGAGCAGTTCTTC.

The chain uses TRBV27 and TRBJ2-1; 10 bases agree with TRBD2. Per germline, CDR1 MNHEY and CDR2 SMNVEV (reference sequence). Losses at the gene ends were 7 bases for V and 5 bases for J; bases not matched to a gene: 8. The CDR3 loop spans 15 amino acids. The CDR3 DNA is TGTGCCAGCACCCTCACTCTAGCGGGGGACAATGAGCAGTTCTTC. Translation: CASTLTLAGDNEQFF.

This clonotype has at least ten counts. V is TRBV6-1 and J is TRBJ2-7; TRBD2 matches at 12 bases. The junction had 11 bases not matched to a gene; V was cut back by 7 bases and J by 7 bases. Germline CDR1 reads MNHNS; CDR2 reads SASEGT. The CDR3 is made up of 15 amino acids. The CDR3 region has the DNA TGTGCCAGCACTCGACTAGCGGGAGACCCTAGGGAGCAGTACTTC. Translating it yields CASTRLAGDPREQYF.